Listed here are 21 T cell receptor beta chains from one sample, sequenced in a study of regulatory T cells in long-lasting Graves disease. Time point defined: newly diagnosed GD, antithyroid drugs for less than 3 months. PBMC RNA was the source of the TCR library. The TCR beta library used iRepertoire HTBI primers with Arm-PCR amplification of CDR3. TCRdb recomputed calls from the multiplex PCR reads with MiXCR, one row per CDR3 protein. The data hold 350,000 to 550,000 distinct CDR3 sequences, with about 15% observed a single time. The sample was also reused in another study, on T cells in Graves' hyperthyroidism and ophthalmopathy.

The sample was peripheral blood mononuclear cells (PBMCs), taken at new diagnosis, from a patient treated with antithyroid drugs. These receptors all stem from a woman aged 25 to 45 with Graves disease.

This clonotype occurred a few times. The chain carries TRBV5-1 and TRBJ1-6; TRBD1 aligns across 7 bases. The CDR3 consists of 16 residues. CDR1 and CDR2 (germline): SGHRS, YFSETQ. Trimming removed 0 bases from V and 7 bases from J; junction bases left unmatched: 7. The CDR3 DNA is TGCGCCAGCAGCTTGGAGCCCGGACAGGTGAATTCACCCCTCCACTTT. Protein product: CASSLEPGQVNSPLHF.

This clonotype occurred a few times. The chain combines TRBV5-1 with TRBJ2-3; the D is unclear. Trimming left V 9 bases short and J 0 bases short, with 17 bases between. The CDR3 totals 15 residues. The V gene's germline CDR1 is SGHRS and CDR2 YFSETQ. This chain's CDR3 is CATRATLASTDTQYF. The CDR3, as DNA: TGCGCCACCCGGGCAACCCTCGCTAGCACAGATACGCAGTATTTT.

This clonotype was seen more than once but under ten times. The chain has TRBV4-1 and TRBJ1-5; tentative D call: TRBD1 (6 bases). The germline V gene encodes CDR1 MGHRA and CDR2 YSYEKL. Trimming shortened V by 4 bases and J by 5 bases, and 18 bases separated the two germline ends. This CDR3 contains 16 residues. The CDR3 DNA is TGCGCCAGCAGCCGTCTCGGGGGCCCCAAGGATCAGCCCCAGCATTTT. It codes for CASSRLGGPKDQPQHF.

This clonotype has at least ten counts. The chain couples TRBV20-1 to TRBJ2-1; TRBD2 aligns across 12 bases. V trimming: 4 bases; J trimming: 8 bases; junction bases outside the gene matches: 6. Germline-derived CDR1 and CDR2 are DFQATT and SNEGSKA (reference sequence). The length of the CDR3 is 14 residues. CDR3 sequence reads: CSATLAGGLYEQFF. CDR3 DNA: TGCAGTGCTACGCTAGCGGGAGGGCTCTATGAGCAGTTCTTC.

This clonotype showed up many times. The chain has TRBV7-4 and TRBJ2-1, with 7 nucleotides matching TRBD2. From germline, CDR1 is SGHVT and CDR2 SQSDAQ. The CDR3 covers 17 residues. The V gene end was trimmed by 2 bases and the J gene end by 2 bases; junction bases not matched to a gene: 9. The CDR3 spells CASSLKQMAGAYNEQFF. The DNA for the CDR3 is TGTGCCAGCAGCTTAAAACAGATGGCGGGGGCCTACAATGAGCAGTTCTTC.

This clonotype was seen at least ten times. V and J are TRBV19 and TRBJ1-1; TRBD1 matches at 7 bases. Germline assignment: CDR1 LNHDA and CDR2 SQIVND (reference sequence). Germline trimming cut 5 bases from V and 7 bases from J; bases unmatched to any gene: 13. The CDR3 runs to 15 residues. CDR3 sequence (DNA): TGTGCCAGTAGTTGGGACACAGGGGCCACTGGTGAAGCTTTCTTT. Its protein product is CASSWDTGATGEAFF.

The CDR3: CASSIGLANYEQYF. In DNA form, the CDR3 reads TGTGCCAGTAGTATCGGACTAGCGAACTACGAGCAGTACTTC. V gene TRBV19 combines with J gene TRBJ2-7; 9 positions agree with TRBD2. Germline V gives CDR1 LNHDA, CDR2 SQIVND (reference sequence). Trimming took 3 bases from V and 3 from J; bases not matched to a gene: 3. This CDR3 contains 14 residues.

V and J are TRBV9 and TRBJ2-5, with D possibly matching TRBD1 (6 bases). In germline, CDR1 is SGDLS, CDR2 YYNGEE. This CDR3 is built from 13 residues. The V end lost 4 bases, the J end lost 4 bases, and 11 bases lay between the germline ends. CDR3 protein: CASSSGGPETQYF. The CDR3 DNA follows: TGTGCCAGCAGCTCTGGGGGCCCAGAGACCCAGTACTTC.

This clonotype occurred many times. V usage is TRBV3-1 and J usage is TRBJ2-7; D gene ambiguous. Germline V lookup: CDR1 LGHDT, CDR2 YNNKEL (reference sequence). There are 13 residues in the CDR3. V shed 4 bases and J shed 3 bases, with 10 bases lying between them. The CDR3 bases are TGTGCCAGCAGCCCAGGACGGCACTACGAGCAGTACTTC. Its translation: CASSPGRHYEQYF.

The genes are TRBV9 and TRBJ2-3; D remains ambiguous. CDR3 length: 13 residues. Germline CDR1 reads SGDLS; CDR2 reads YYNGEE. V lost 3 bases and J lost 2, with 7 bases in between. The CDR3 spells CASSDRYTDTQYF. As DNA, the CDR3 is TGTGCCAGCAGCGACCGCTACACAGATACGCAGTATTTT. Variable domain in full (rest from reference TRBV9 and TRBJ2-3): DSGVTQTPKHLITATGQRVTLRCSPRSGDLSVYWYQQSLDQGLQFLIQYYNGEERAKGNILERFSAQQFPDLHSELNLSSLELGDSALYFCASSDRYTDTQYFGPGTRLTVL.

This clonotype has at least ten counts. J is TRBJ2-1 and V is TRBV2, with a tentative D call TRBD1 (5 bases). The V gene lost 6 bases and the J gene lost 6 bases, with 12 bases spanning the gap. CDR1 is SNHLY and CDR2 is FYNNEI in the germline V gene. CDR3 length equals 13 residues. This CDR3 reads CASRFRRGNEQFF. Written as DNA, the CDR3 is TGTGCCAGCAGATTCCGAAGGGGCAATGAGCAGTTCTTC.

This clonotype was found many times. V is TRBV7-2 and J is TRBJ2-5; TRBD1 might be the D (5 bases). Trimming left V 5 bases short and J 0 bases short, with 10 bases between. This CDR3 comprises 14 residues. Germline V lookup: CDR1 SGHTA, CDR2 FQGNSA. The CDR3 nucleotides are TGTGCCAGCAGCCCGGACAAGTACCAAGAGACCCAGTACTTC. It is translated as CASSPDKYQETQYF.

This clonotype was recorded a few times. V gene TRBV18 combines with J gene TRBJ1-6, with D perhaps TRBD1 (5 bases). V was shortened by 3 bases and J by 8 bases, with 11 bases between the two germline ends. The CDR3 consists of 14 residues. CDR1 is KGHSH, CDR2 LQKENI, per germline. This CDR3 is CASSPGTFDSPLHF. DNA for the CDR3: TGTGCCAGCTCACCCGGGACGTTTGATTCACCCCTCCACTTT.

V gene TRBV28 combines with J gene TRBJ2-1; TRBD1 is a possible D gene (5 bases). The CDR3 is made up of 13 amino acids. Germline CDR1 MDHEN, CDR2 SYDVKM. Trimming left V 6 bases short and J 7 bases short, with 13 bases between. CDR3 in amino acids: CASRRGIGNEQFF. Written as DNA, the CDR3 is TGTGCCAGCAGAAGGGGCATAGGGAATGAGCAGTTCTTC.

The chain has TRBV14 and TRBJ2-1; the D gene could be TRBD1 or TRBD2 (5 bases each). In germline, CDR1 is SGHDN, CDR2 FVKESK. This CDR3 comprises 15 residues. Trimming removed 2 bases at V and 0 bases at J, with 8 bases between. This CDR3 reads CASSQPGSSYNEQFF. The CDR3 nucleotides read TGTGCCAGCAGCCAACCAGGGAGCTCCTACAATGAGCAGTTCTTC.

V is TRBV20-1 and J is TRBJ2-7; D gene uncertain. V lost 5 bases to trimming and J lost 4 bases, with 15 bases between them. Germline values: CDR1 DFQATT, CDR2 SNEGSKA (reference sequence). The CDR3 covers 13 residues. Here the CDR3 reads CSASFSAGYEQYF. The CDR3 nucleotides read TGCAGTGCTTCTTTCTCCGCCGGGTACGAGCAGTACTTC.

CDR3 region: CAISGPEEGFLPEAFF. The CDR3 bases are TGTGCCATCAGTGGCCCGGAGGAGGGTTTTTTACCTGAAGCTTTCTTT. The chain carries TRBV10-3 and TRBJ1-1; D unclear. Between the trimmed V and J ends, which lost 4 bases and 6 bases, there was a span of 21 bases. This CDR3 spans 16 amino acids. The germline CDR1 and CDR2 sequences are ENHRY and SYGVKD.

This clonotype was seen a handful of times. The rearrangement joins TRBV3-1 to TRBJ2-1, with D unclear. The CDR3 has 17 amino acids. V lost 0 bases and J 10 bases, leaving 22 bases between the germline ends. Germline CDR1 is LGHDT and CDR2 is YNNKEL (reference sequence). CDR3 region: CASSQDATNDWLWEQFF. Written as DNA, the CDR3 is TGTGCCAGCAGCCAAGACGCAACCAACGACTGGTTATGGGAGCAGTTCTTC.

There are many counts of this clonotype. As DNA, the CDR3 is TGTGCGACGAGCGGGAGGGCCGTCATCGGGGAGCTGTTTTTT. Translation: CATSGRAVIGELFF. J is TRBJ2-2 and V is TRBV6-1, with 10 bases fitting TRBD2. The germline V gene encodes CDR1 MNHNS and CDR2 SASEGT. This CDR3 spans 14 amino acids.

This clonotype was counted ten times or more. CDR3 nucleotide sequence: TGTGCCAGCAGCTACTACGCAGGGGCTAGTAATGAAAAACTGTTTTTT. Encoded protein: CASSYYAGASNEKLFF. J is TRBJ1-4 and V is TRBV13; tentative D call: TRBD1 (6 bases). Trimming left V 4 bases short and J 4 bases short, with 16 bases between. The CDR3 covers 16 residues. Germline V gene lookup returns CDR1 PRHDT and CDR2 FYEKMQ (reference sequence).

J is TRBJ1-5 and V is TRBV10-3; D might be TRBD1 (5 bases). The CDR3 loop spans 16 amino acids. V shed 0 bases and J shed 6 bases, with 15 bases lying between them. Germline V gives CDR1 ENHRY, CDR2 SYGVKD. The CDR3 region is CAISESGGAMFQPQHF. CDR3 bases: TGTGCCATCAGTGAGTCTGGAGGGGCGATGTTTCAGCCCCAGCATTTT.